This entry describes one TCR beta chain. As yet, its antigen is unknown. Repertoires were generated with immunoSEQ multiplex PCR, while TCRdb's copy carries only in-frame clones and drops some. The table shows 600,000 to 700,000 clones, with around four fifths occurring only once. The data stem from a study of shared clonotypes between healthy human individuals. As for the study in general: Each donor contributed plates that comprised three CD4 naive, three CD4 memory, two CD8 naive and one CD8 memory. Overall study results and limits: Generation probabilities of non-shared clonotypes were lower (relative to those shared by all four donors). Naive subsets typically showed greater estimated richness than memory subsets.

The TCR comes from a woman aged 25-40 years in good health. Sequencing used memory CD4+ T cells sorted from blood. The subset denotes: CD45RA-negative fraction.

The CDR3 region is CASSPRQGTQETQYF. CDR3 DNA: TGTGCCAGCTCACCTCGCCAGGGGACCCAAGAGACCCAGTACTTC. This rearrangement joins TRBV18 to TRBJ2-5, with a possible D match to TRBD1 (6 bases). V was trimmed by 3 bases and J by 1 base, leaving 12 bases between them. The CDR3 runs to 15 residues. Germline CDR1 reads KGHSH; CDR2 reads LQKENI.